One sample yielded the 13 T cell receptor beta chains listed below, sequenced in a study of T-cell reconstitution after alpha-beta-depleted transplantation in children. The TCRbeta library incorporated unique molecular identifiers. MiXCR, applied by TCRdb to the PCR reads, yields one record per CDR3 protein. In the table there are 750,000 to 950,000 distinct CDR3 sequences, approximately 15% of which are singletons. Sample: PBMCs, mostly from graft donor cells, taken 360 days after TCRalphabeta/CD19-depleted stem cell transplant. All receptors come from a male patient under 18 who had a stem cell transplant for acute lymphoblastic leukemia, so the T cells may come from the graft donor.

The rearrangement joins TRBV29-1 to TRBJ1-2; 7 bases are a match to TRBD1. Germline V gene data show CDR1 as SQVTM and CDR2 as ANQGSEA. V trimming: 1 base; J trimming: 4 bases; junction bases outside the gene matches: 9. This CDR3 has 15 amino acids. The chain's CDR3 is CSVEGAGGPSYGYTF. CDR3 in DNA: TGCAGCGTTGAAGGGGCAGGGGGACCTAGCTATGGCTACACCTTC.

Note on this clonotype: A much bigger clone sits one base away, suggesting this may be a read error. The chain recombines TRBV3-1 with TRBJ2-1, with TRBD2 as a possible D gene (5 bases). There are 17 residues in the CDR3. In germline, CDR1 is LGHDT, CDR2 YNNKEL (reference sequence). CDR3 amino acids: CASTQDLAGLGHNEQFF. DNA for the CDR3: TGTGCCAGCACCCAAGATCTCGCGGGTTTAGGGCACAATGAGCAGTTCTTC.

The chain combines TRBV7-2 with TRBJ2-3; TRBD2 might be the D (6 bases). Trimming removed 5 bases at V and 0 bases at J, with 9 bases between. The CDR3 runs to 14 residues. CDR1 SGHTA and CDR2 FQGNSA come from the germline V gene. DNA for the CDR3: TGTACCAGCAGCCTCGGGAGCAGCACAGATACGCAGTATTTT. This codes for CTSSLGSSTDTQYF.

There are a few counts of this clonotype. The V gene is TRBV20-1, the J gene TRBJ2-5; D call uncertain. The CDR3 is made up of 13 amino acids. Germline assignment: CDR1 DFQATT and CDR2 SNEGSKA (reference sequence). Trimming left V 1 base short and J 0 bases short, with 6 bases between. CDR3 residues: CSARVVYQETQYF. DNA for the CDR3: TGCAGTGCTAGAGTGGTTTACCAAGAGACCCAGTACTTC.

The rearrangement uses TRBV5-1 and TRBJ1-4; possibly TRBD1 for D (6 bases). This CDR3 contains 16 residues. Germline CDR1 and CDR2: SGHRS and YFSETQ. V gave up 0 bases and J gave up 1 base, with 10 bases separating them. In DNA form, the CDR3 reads TGCGCCAGCAGCTTGGGATCGACAGGAACTAATGAAAAACTGTTTTTT. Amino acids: CASSLGSTGTNEKLFF. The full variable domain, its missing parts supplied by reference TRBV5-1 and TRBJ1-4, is KAGVTQTPRYLIKTRGQQVTLSCSPISGHRSVSWYQQTPGQGLQFLFEYFSETQRNKGNFPGRFSGRQFSNSRSEMNVSTLELGDSALYLCASSLGSTGTNEKLFFGSGTQLSVL.

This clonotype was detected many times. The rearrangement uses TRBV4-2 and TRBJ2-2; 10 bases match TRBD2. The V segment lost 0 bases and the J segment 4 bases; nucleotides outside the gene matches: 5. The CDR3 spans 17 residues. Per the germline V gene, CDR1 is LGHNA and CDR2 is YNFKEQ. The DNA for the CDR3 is TGTGCCAGCAGCCAAGATAGCGGGAGGATCAGCACCGGGGAGCTGTTTTTT. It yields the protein CASSQDSGRISTGELFF.

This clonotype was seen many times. The CDR3 sequence is CATSEGGAEQYF. DNA of the CDR3: TGTGCCACCTCCGAGGGGGGAGCCGAGCAGTACTTC. The chain couples TRBV7-2 to TRBJ2-7; D may match TRBD1 or TRBD2 (6 bases each). CDR1 SGHTA and CDR2 FQGNSA come from the germline V gene. The CDR3 loop spans 12 amino acids. V was cut by 10 bases and J by 6 bases, with 16 bases left in between.

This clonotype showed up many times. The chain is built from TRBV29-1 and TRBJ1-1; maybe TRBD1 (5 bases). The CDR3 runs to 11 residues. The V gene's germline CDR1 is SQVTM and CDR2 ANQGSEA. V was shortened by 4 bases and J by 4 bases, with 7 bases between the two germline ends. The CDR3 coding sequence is TGCAGCGTTGTAGGGGCCACTGAAGCTTTCTTT. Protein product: CSVVGATEAFF.

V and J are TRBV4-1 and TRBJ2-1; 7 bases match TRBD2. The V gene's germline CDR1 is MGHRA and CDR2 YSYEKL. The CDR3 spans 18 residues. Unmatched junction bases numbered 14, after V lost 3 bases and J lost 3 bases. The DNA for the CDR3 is TGCGCCAGCAGCCAGAGTCTCACCCACAGCGGGAACTACAATGAGCAGTTCTTC. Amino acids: CASSQSLTHSGNYNEQFF.

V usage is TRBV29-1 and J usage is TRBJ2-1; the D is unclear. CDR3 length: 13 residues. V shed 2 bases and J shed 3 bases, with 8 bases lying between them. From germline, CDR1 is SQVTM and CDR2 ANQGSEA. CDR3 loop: CSVETILYNEQFF. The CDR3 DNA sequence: TGCAGCGTTGAAACTATCCTCTACAATGAGCAGTTCTTC.

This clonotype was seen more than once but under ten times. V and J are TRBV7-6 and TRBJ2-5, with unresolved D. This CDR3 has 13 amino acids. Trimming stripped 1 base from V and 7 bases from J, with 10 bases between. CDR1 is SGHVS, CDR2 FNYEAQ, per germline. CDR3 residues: CASSLGTLGTQYF. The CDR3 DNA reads TGTGCCAGCAGCTTAGGGACCTTGGGGACCCAGTACTTC.

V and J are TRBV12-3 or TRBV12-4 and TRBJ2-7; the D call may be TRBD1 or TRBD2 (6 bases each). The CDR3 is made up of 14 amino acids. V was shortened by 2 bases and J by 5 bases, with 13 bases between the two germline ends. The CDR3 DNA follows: TGTGCCAGCAGTTTAAGTGGGGGGCCGGACGAGCAGTACTTC. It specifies CASSLSGGPDEQYF.

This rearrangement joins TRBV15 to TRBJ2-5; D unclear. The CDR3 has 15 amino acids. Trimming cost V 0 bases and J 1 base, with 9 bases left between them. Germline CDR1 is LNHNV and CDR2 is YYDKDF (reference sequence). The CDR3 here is CATSRDRGPQETQYF. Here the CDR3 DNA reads TGTGCCACCAGCAGAGATCGCGGACCCCAAGAGACCCAGTACTTC.